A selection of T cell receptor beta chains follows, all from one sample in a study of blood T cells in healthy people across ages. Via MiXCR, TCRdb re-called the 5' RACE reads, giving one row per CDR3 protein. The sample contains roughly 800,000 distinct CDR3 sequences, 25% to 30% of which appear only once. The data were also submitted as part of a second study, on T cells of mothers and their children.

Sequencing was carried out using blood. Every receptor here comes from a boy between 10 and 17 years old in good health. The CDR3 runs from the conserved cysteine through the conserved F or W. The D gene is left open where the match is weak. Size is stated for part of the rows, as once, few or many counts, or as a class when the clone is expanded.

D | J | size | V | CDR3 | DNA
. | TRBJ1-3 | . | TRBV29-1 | CSARHGKRNTIYF | TGCAGCGCTAGACACGGGAAACGAAACACCATATATTTT
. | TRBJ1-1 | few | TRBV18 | CASSPAWNTEAFF | TGTGCCAGCTCACCAGCGTGGAACACTGAAGCTTTCTTT
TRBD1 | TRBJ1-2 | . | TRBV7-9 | CASSLDSGGNYGYTF | TGTGCCAGCAGCTTAGATTCAGGGGGGAACTATGGCTACACCTTC
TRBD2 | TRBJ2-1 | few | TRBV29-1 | CSFSGGIYNEQFF | TGCAGTTTTAGCGGGGGGATATACAATGAGCAGTTCTTC
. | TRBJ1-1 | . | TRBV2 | CASYKGWTEAFF | TGTGCCAGCTACAAGGGGTGGACTGAAGCTTTCTTT
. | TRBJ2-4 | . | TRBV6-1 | CASSEGGSYGNIQYF | TGTGCCAGCAGTGAAGGGGGTTCATATGGGAACATTCAGTACTTC
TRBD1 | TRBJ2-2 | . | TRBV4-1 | CASSQVGLGTGFKDGELFF | TGCGCCAGCAGCCAAGTTGGTCTCGGGACAGGGTTCAAGGACGGGGAGCTGTTTTTT
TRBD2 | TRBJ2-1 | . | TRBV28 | CASSPWTSGNTYNEQFF | TGTGCCAGCAGTCCGTGGACTAGCGGGAACACCTACAATGAGCAGTTCTTC
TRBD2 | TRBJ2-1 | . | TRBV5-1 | CASSGSSGGPIYYNEQFF | TGCGCCAGCAGCGGGAGTAGCGGGGGGCCGATTTATTACAATGAGCAGTTCTTC
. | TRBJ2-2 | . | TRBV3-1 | CASSQGRSIGELFF | TGTGCCAGCTCCCAAGGGAGGAGCATCGGGGAGCTGTTTTTT
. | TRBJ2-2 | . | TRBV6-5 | CASSYGSLMPGELFF | TGTGCCAGCAGTTACGGCAGTCTCATGCCCGGGGAGCTGTTTTTT
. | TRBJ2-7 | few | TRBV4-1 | CASSQVKFRDSYEQYF | TGCGCCAGCAGCCAAGTAAAATTCCGGGACTCCTACGAGCAGTACTTC
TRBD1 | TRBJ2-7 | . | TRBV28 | CASSFPGTGDLSSYEQYF | TGTGCCAGCAGTTTCCCCGGGACAGGTGACCTTAGCTCCTACGAGCAGTACTTC
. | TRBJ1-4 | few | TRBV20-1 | CSAKEYEQLFF | TGCAGTGCTAAGGAGTATGAGCAACTGTTTTTT
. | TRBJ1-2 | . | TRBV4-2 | CASSQGTENYGYTF | TGTGCCAGCAGCCAAGGGACAGAGAACTATGGCTACACCTTC
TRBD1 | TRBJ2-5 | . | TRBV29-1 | CSVPDRAKETQYF | TGCAGCGTGCCCGACAGGGCCAAAGAGACCCAGTACTTC
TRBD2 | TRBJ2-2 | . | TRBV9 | CASSVTPSGSRTGELFF | TGTGCCAGCAGCGTTACACCTAGCGGGAGTCGTACCGGGGAGCTGTTTTTT
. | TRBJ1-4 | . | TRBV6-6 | CASSYGAELFF | TGTGCCAGCAGTTACGGCGCAGAACTGTTTTTT
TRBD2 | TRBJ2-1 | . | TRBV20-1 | CSASSGGAKGEQFF | TGCAGTGCTAGTAGCGGGGGGGCGAAGGGTGAGCAGTTCTTC
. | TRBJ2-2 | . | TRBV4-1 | CASSQAPYGELFF | TGCGCCAGCAGCCAAGCCCCTTACGGGGAGCTGTTTTTT
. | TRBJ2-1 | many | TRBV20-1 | CSARVGVPYNEQFF | TGCAGTGCTAGAGTAGGGGTGCCCTACAATGAGCAGTTCTTC
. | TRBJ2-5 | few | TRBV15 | CATSGRSEQGTLAPVQETQYF | TGTGCCACCAGCGGGAGGTCGGAACAGGGGACTTTAGCCCCCGTCCAAGAGACCCAGTACTTC
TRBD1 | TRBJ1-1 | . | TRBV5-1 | CASSLEPGQGNTEAFF | TGCGCCAGCAGCTTGGAGCCGGGACAGGGAAATACTGAAGCTTTCTTT
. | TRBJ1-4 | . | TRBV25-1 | CASSETGEKLFF | TGTGCCAGCAGTGAGACCGGGGAAAAACTGTTTTTT
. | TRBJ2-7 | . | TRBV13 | CASSTRELPSYEQYF | TGTGCCAGCAGCACCAGGGAACTCCCCTCCTACGAGCAGTACTTC
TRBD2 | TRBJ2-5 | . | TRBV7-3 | CASSLTSGGGLETQYF | TGTGCCAGCAGCTTGACTAGCGGGGGGGGTTTAGAGACCCAGTACTTC
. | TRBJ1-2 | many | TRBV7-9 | CASSPGGYTF | TGTGCCAGCAGCCCGGGAGGCTACACCTTC
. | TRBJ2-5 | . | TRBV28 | CASNPVGFKPETQYF | TGTGCCAGCAACCCCGTAGGGTTCAAGCCAGAGACCCAGTACTTC
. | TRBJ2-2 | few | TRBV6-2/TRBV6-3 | CASSYLGTLNTGELFF | TGTGCCAGCAGTTACTTAGGGACCTTGAACACCGGGGAGCTGTTTTTT
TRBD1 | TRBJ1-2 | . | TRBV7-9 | CASSQGQGRAYGYTF | TGTGCCAGCAGCCAGGGACAGGGGCGCGCCTATGGCTACACCTTC
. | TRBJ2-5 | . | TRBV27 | CASSYRRGEETQYF | TGTGCCAGCAGTTACCGGCGGGGAGAAGAGACCCAGTACTTC
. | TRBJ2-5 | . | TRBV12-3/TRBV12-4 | CASSFVWSETQYF | TGTGCCAGCAGTTTTGTCTGGTCGGAGACCCAGTACTTC
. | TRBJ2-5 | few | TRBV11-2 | CASSTVPGNEQYF | TGTGCCAGCAGCACGGTACCAGGGAATGAGCAGTACTTC
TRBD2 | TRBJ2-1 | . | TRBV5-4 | CASSLGGGSGYNEQFF | TGTGCCAGCAGCTTGGGGGGGGGATCGGGTTACAATGAGCAGTTCTTC
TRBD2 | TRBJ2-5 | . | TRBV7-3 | CVSSSQTGGTQYF | TGTGTCAGCAGCTCTCAAACGGGAGGGACCCAGTACTTC
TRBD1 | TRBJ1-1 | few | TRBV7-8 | CASSTDRGNTEAFF | TGTGCCAGCAGCACAGACAGGGGGAACACTGAAGCTTTCTTT
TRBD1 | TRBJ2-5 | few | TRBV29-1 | CSVQTRQGAYKTQYF | TGCAGCGTTCAAACGAGACAGGGGGCGTATAAGACCCAGTACTTC
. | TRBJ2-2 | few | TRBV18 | CASSPEAPTNTGELFF | TGTGCCAGCTCACCAGAGGCACCTACGAACACCGGGGAGCTGTTTTTT
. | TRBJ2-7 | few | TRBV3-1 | CASSQGRTQVTYEQYF | TGTGCCAGCAGCCAGGGCCGGACACAAGTGACCTACGAGCAGTACTTC
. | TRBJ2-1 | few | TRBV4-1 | CASSQPRTGNEQFF | TGCGCCAGCAGCCAACCCCGAACGGGGAATGAGCAGTTCTTC
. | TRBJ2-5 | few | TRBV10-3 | CAILDKETQYF | TGTGCCATCCTTGACAAAGAGACCCAGTACTTC
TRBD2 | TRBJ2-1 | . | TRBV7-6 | CASSLMRGGNNEQFF | TGTGCCAGCAGCTTAATGCGGGGGGGAAACAATGAGCAGTTCTTC
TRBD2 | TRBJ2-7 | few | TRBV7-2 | CASSYRRGAYEQYF | TGTGCCAGCAGCTACAGACGGGGGGCCTACGAGCAGTACTTC
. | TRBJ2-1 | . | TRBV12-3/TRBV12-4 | CASSIMGHPNEQFF | TGTGCCAGCAGTATCATGGGACACCCCAATGAGCAGTTCTTC
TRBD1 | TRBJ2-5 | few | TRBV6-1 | CASSAQGQGGQETQYF | TGTGCCAGCAGTGCTCAGGGACAGGGAGGCCAAGAGACCCAGTACTTC
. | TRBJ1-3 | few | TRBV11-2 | CASSLEPRGLSGNTIYF | TGTGCCAGCAGCTTAGAACCGCGCGGCTTGTCTGGAAACACCATATATTTT
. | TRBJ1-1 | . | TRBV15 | CATSRDRPTEAFF | TGTGCCACCAGCAGAGATAGGCCCACTGAAGCTTTCTTT
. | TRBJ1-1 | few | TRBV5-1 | CASSFRERAEAFF | TGCGCCAGCAGCTTCAGGGAGAGGGCTGAAGCTTTCTTT
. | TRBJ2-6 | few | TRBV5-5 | CASSLVSDRSGANVLTF | TGTGCCAGCAGCTTGGTTAGCGACAGGTCTGGGGCCAACGTCCTGACTTTC
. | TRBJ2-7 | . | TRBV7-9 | CASSSVRSYEQYF | TGTGCCAGCAGCTCGGTGAGGTCCTACGAGCAGTACTTC
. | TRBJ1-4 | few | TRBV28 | CASYQNSNEKLFF | TGTGCCAGTTATCAGAATTCGAATGAAAAACTGTTTTTT
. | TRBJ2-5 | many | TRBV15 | CATSTSLVGGQETQYF | TGTGCCACCAGCACATCTCTTGTCGGGGGCCAAGAGACCCAGTACTTC
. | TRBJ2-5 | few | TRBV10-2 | CASSRVRGTWETQYF | TGCGCCAGCAGCCGGGTTCGAGGTACATGGGAGACCCAGTACTTC
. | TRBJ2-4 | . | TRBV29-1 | CSVVIQGDIQYF | TGCAGCGTTGTCATACAGGGAGACATTCAGTACTTC
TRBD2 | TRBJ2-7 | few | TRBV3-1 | CASSQAGGLGYEQYF | TGTGCCAGCAGCCAAGCGGGGGGACTCGGCTACGAGCAGTACTTC
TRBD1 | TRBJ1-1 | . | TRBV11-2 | CASSSELGGYTEAFF | TGTGCCAGCAGCTCGGAACTAGGGGGCTACACTGAAGCCTTCTTT
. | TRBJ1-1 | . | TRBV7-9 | CASSLWVNTEAFF | TGTGCCAGCAGCTTATGGGTGAACACTGAAGCTTTCTTT
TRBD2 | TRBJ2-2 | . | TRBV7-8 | CASSGNPGGPTGELFF | TGTGCCAGCAGCGGCAACCCGGGGGGGCCCACCGGGGAGCTGTTTTTT
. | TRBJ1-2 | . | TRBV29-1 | CSFGSSRVADGYTF | TGCAGCTTTGGGAGTAGTAGGGTGGCGGATGGCTACACCTTC
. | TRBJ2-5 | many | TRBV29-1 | CSVVTPGETQYF | TGCAGCGTTGTAACCCCGGGAGAGACCCAGTACTTC